These 10 T cell receptor beta chains were sequenced from one sample in a study of CD8+ T cells in alopecia areata. Treatment of the sample: oral pan-JAK inhibitor, 5-10 mg twice daily. In each case, RNA was isolated and then reverse transcribed into cDNA as the sequencing template. Repertoires were generated with immunoSEQ multiplex PCR, while TCRdb's copy carries only in-frame clones and drops some. The profile shows 190,000 or so clones, 58% of them singletons. The input for sequencing was CD8+ T cells sorted from blood, taken at week 24, from a patient treated with tofacitinib. These TCRs come from a human donor with alopecia areata.

V is TRBV6-1 and J is TRBJ2-7, with 11 bases that match TRBD1. Germline CDR1 MNHNS, CDR2 SASEGT. The CDR3 extends over 15 amino acids. V shed 5 bases, J shed 5 bases, and the junction held 8 bases outside the gene matches. The chain's CDR3 is CASSRRGQGVDEQYF. CDR3 sequence (DNA): TGTGCCAGCAGTAGGAGGGGACAGGGGGTGGACGAGCAGTACTTC.

In its sample, this clone was seen a few times. V is TRBV27 and J is TRBJ1-5; D may be TRBD1 (6 bases). Germline V gives CDR1 MNHEY, CDR2 SMNVEV (reference sequence). The CDR3 is made up of 16 amino acids. Between the trimmed V and J ends, which lost 3 bases and 0 bases, there was a span of 12 bases. The CDR3 sequence is CASSFGGANSNQPQHF. Here the CDR3 DNA reads TGTGCCAGCAGTTTTGGGGGGGCAAATAGCAATCAGCCCCAGCATTTT.

The rearrangement links TRBV30 to TRBJ1-2; no clear D. V lost 3 bases, J lost 5 bases, and 13 bases lay in between. CDR3 size: 13 residues. Germline assignment: CDR1 GTSNPN and CDR2 SVGIG (reference sequence). The CDR3: CAWSTRSSYGYTF. CDR3 DNA sequence: TGTGCCTGGAGCACACGTAGCAGTTATGGCTACACCTTC.

The V call is TRBV5-1, the J call TRBJ2-5, with TRBD2 matching 8 bases. In germline, CDR1 is SGHRS, CDR2 YFSETQ. The CDR3 totals 17 residues. Trimming took 1 base from V and 3 from J; bases not matched to a gene: 11. CDR3 in amino acids: CASSLSVGGASEETQYF. Written as DNA, the CDR3 is TGCGCCAGCAGCTTGTCGGTCGGGGGGGCCTCCGAAGAGACCCAGTACTTC.

V is TRBV7-9 and J is TRBJ2-1, with D unclear. With 1 base removed from V and 4 bases from J, the gap between germline ends came to 8 bases. This CDR3 is 14 amino acids long. Per the germline V gene, CDR1 is SEHNR and CDR2 is FQNEAQ (reference sequence). CDR3 bases: TGTGCCAGCAGCTTAGTTTCAGGTTACAATGAGCAGTTCTTC. It is translated as CASSLVSGYNEQFF.

The chain joins TRBV4-1 to TRBJ2-1; no definite D call. V was clipped by 2 bases and J by 9 bases, with 14 bases between them. The CDR3 spans 14 residues. Germline V gene data show CDR1 as MGHRA and CDR2 as YSYEKL. This chain's CDR3 is CASSQTPSAGEQFF. In DNA form, the CDR3 reads TGCGCCAGCAGCCAAACCCCGTCTGCCGGTGAGCAGTTCTTC.

The chain joins TRBV29-1 to TRBJ1-2; 7 bases map to TRBD1. This CDR3 comprises 13 residues. Germline CDR1 reads SQVTM; CDR2 reads ANQGSEA. Germline trimming cut 4 bases from V and 4 bases from J; bases unmatched to any gene: 6. Written as DNA, the CDR3 is TGCAGCGTTGTCCAGGGGACAGTCTATGGCTACACCTTC. Its protein is CSVVQGTVYGYTF.

This chain uses TRBV12-5 with TRBJ1-2; possible D gene TRBD1, 5 bases. Germline V gives CDR1 LGHNT, CDR2 FRNRAP. The CDR3 is 13 residues long. The V and J ends lost 3 bases and 5 bases respectively, with 10 bases between them. CDR3 DNA sequence: TGTGCTAGTGGTTTAGGCAGGGTGTATGGCTACACCTTC. This codes for CASGLGRVYGYTF.

This clone came up a few times. J is TRBJ2-5 and V is TRBV30; 8 bases agree with TRBD1. Trimming at V came to 4 bases and at J to 3 bases, leaving 7 bases not matched to a gene. Germline V gene lookup returns CDR1 GTSNPN and CDR2 SVGIG (reference sequence). This CDR3 has 14 residues. The chain's CDR3 is CAWTRLDREETQYF. CDR3 nucleotides: TGTGCCTGGACCCGTTTGGACAGGGAAGAGACCCAGTACTTC.

This clone was counted only a few times. This chain links TRBV7-8 with TRBJ1-1; D is undetermined. Looked up from germline, CDR1 is SGHVS and CDR2 is FQNEAQ. The CDR3 runs 14 residues. V was pared by 5 bases and J by 1 base, with 11 bases between. The CDR3 DNA follows: TGTGCCAGCAGCCCTACGAGGGCGAACACTGAAGCTTTCTTT. This codes for CASSPTRANTEAFF.